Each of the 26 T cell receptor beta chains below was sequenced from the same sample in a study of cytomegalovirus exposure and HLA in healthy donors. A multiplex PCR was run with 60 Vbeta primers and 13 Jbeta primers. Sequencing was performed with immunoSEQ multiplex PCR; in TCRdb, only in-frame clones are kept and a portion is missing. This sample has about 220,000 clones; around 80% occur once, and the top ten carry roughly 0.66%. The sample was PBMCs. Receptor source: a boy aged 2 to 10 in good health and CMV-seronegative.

In DNA, the CDR3 is TGTGCCAGCAGCCCAACTGGGGCCAACGTCCTGACTTTC. Protein sequence: CASSPTGANVLTF. The J gene is TRBJ2-6, the V gene TRBV7-9; no reliable D call. Germline loops: CDR1 SEHNR, CDR2 FQNEAQ (reference sequence). The V end lost 5 bases, the J end lost 2 bases, and 4 bases lay between the germline ends. The CDR3 totals 13 residues.

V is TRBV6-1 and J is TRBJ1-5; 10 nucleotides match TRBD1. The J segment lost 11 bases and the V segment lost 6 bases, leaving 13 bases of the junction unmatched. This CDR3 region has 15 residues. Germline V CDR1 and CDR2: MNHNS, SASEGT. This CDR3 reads CASSTGQGGTSSQHF. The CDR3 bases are TGTGCCAGCAGCACCGGACAGGGGGGGACATCCTCCCAGCATTTT.

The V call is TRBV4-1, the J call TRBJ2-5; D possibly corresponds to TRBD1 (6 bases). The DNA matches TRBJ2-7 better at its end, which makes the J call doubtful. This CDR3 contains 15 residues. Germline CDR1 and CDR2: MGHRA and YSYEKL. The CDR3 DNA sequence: TGCGCCAGCAGCCAAGCAGGCAGGGGTGGTTACGAGCAGTACTTC. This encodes CASSQAGRGGYEQYF.

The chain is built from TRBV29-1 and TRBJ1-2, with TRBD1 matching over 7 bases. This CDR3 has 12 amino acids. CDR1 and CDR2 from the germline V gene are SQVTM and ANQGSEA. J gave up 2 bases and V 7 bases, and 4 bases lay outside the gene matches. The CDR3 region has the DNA TGCAGCGCCGGGACAGTCAACTATGGCTACACCTTC. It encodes CSAGTVNYGYTF. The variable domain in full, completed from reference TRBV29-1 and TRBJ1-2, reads SAVISQKPSRDICQRGTSLTIQCQVDSQVTMMFWYRQQPGQSLTLIATANQGSEATYESGFVIDKFPISRPNLTFSTLTVSNMSPEDSSIYLCSAGTVNYGYTFGSGTRLTVV.

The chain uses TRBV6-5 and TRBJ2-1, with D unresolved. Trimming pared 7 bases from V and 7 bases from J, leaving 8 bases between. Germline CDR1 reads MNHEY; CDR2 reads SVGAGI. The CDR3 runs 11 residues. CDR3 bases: TGTGCCAGCAAGCGCTTGAATGAGCAGTTCTTC. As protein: CASKRLNEQFF.

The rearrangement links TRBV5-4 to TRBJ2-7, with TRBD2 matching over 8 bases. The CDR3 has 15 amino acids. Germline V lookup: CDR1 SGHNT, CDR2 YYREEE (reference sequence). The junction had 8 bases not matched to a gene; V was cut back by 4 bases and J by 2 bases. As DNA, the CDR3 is TGTGCCAGCAGCCCTCGGGGGGGAGGTCCCTACGAGCAGTACTTC. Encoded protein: CASSPRGGGPYEQYF.

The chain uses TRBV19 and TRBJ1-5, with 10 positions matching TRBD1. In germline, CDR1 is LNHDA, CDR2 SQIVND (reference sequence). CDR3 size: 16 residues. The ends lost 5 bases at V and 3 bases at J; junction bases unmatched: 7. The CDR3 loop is CASSPGDRGHNQPQHF. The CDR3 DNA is TGTGCCAGTAGTCCAGGGGACAGGGGCCACAATCAGCCCCAGCATTTT. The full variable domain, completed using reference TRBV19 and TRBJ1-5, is DGGITQSPKYLFRKEGQNVTLSCEQNLNHDAMYWYRQDPGQGLRLIYYSQIVNDFQKGDIAEGYSVSREKKESFPLTVTSAQKNPTAFYLCASSPGDRGHNQPQHFGDGTRLSIL.

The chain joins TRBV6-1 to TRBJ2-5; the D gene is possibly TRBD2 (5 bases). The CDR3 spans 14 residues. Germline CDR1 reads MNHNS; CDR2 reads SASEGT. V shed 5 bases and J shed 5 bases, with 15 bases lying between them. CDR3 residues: CASSLGRNWETQYF. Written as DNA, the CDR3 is TGTGCCAGCAGTTTGGGGAGAAATTGGGAGACCCAGTACTTC.

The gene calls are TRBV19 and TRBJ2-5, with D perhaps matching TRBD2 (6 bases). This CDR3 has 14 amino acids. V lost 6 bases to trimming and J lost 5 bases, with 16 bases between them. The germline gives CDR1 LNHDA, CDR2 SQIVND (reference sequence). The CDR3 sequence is CASRFGGGAETQYF. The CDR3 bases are TGTGCCAGTAGGTTCGGGGGAGGAGCGGAGACCCAGTACTTC.

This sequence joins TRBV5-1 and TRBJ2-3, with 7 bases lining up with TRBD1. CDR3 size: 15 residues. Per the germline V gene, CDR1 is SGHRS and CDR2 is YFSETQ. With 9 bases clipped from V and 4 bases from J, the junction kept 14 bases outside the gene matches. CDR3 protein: CATSQDRVGADTQYF. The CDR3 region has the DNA TGCGCCACCTCGCAAGACAGGGTCGGGGCAGATACGCAGTATTTT.

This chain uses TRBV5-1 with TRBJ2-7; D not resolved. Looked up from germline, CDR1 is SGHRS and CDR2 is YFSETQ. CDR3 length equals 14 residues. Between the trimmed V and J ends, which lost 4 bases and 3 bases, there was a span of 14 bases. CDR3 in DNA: TGCGCCAGCAGCGCAACCCATGGCCTCTACGAGCAGTACTTC. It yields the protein CASSATHGLYEQYF.

CDR3 residues: CASSTLLLHRGTPVADTQYF. CDR3 bases: TGTGCCAGCAGTACTCTCCTCCTCCACCGCGGGACTCCCGTGGCAGATACGCAGTATTTT. The chain couples TRBV28 to TRBJ2-3, with D perhaps TRBD2 (6 bases). CDR1 is MDHEN, CDR2 SYDVKM, per germline. The V end was cut by 5 bases, the J end by 4 bases, with 31 bases between. The CDR3 covers 20 residues.

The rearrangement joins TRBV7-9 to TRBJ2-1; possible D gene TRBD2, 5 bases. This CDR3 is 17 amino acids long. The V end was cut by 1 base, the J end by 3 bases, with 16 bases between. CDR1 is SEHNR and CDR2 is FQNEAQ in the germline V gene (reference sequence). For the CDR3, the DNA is TGTGCCAGCAGCTTAGTGGCCCTAGCCGACCTCTACAATGAGCAGTTCTTC. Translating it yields CASSLVALADLYNEQFF.

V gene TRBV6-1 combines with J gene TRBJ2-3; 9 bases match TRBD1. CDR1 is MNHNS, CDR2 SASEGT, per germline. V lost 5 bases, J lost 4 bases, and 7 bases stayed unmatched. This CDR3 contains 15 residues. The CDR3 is CASSTTGGPPDTQYF. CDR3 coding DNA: TGTGCCAGCAGTACTACAGGGGGCCCCCCAGATACGCAGTATTTT.

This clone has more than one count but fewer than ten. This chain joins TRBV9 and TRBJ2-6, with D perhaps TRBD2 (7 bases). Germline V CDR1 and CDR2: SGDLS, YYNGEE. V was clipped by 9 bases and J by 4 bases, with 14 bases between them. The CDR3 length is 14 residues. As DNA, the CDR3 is TGTGCCACCCAGGGAGGGACAGGGGCCAACGTCCTGACTTTC. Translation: CATQGGTGANVLTF.

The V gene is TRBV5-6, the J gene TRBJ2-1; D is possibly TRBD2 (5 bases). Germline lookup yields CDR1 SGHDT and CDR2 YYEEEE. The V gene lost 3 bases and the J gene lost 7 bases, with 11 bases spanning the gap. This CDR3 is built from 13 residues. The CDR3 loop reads CASSSTRRNEQFF. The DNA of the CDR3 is TGTGCCAGCAGCTCCACTAGGAGGAATGAGCAGTTCTTC.

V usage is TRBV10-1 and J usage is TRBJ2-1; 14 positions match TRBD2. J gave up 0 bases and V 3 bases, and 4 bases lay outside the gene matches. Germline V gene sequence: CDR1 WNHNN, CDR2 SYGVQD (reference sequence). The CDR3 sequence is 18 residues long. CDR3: CASSEGTSGGHSYNEQFF. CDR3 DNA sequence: TGCGCCAGCAGTGAAGGGACTAGCGGGGGCCACTCCTACAATGAGCAGTTCTTC.

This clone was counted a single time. The CDR3 region is CASSYSQNYEQYF. The CDR3 DNA is TGTGCCAGCAGTTACTCTCAGAACTACGAGCAGTACTTC. The V and J genes are TRBV6-5 and TRBJ2-5, with D uncertain. The J call is in doubt because the DNA end fits TRBJ2-7 better. This CDR3 is built from 13 residues. In germline, CDR1 is MNHEY, CDR2 SVGAGI.

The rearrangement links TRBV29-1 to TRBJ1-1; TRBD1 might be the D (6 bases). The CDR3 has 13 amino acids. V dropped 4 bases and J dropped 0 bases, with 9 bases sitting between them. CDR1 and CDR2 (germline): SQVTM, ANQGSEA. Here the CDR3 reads CSVAGHMNTEAFF. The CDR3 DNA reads TGCAGCGTTGCGGGACATATGAACACTGAAGCTTTCTTT.

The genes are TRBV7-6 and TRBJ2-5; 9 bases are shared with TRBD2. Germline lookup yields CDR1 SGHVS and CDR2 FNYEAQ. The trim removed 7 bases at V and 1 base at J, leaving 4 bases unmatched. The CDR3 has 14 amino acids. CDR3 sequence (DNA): TGTGCCAGCACCCCTAGCGGGGTCCAAGAGACCCAGTACTTC. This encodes CASTPSGVQETQYF.

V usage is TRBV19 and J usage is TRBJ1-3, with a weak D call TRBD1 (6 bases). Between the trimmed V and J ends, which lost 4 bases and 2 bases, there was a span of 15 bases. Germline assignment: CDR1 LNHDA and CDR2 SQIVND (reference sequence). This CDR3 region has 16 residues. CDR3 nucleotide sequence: TGTGCCAGTAGTAAATGGGACACCCAGCCTGGAAACACCATATATTTT. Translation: CASSKWDTQPGNTIYF.

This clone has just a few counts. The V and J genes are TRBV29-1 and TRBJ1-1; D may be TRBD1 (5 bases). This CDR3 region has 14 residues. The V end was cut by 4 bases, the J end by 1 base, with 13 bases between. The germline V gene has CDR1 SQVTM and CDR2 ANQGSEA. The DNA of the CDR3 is TGCAGCGTTGGGATTAGTACAGGGAACACTGAAGCTTTCTTT. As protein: CSVGISTGNTEAFF.

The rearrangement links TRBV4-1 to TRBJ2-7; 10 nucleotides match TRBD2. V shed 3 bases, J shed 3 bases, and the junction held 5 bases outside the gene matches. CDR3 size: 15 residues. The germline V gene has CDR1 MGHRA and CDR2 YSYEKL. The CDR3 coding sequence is TGCGCCAGCAGCCAGGATTCTAGCGGGAGCTACGAGCAGTACTTC. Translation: CASSQDSSGSYEQYF.

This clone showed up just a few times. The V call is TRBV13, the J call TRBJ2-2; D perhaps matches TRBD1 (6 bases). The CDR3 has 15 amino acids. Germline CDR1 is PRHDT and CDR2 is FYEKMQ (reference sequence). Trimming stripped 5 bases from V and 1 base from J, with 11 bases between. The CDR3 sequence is CASSQRTVNTGELFF. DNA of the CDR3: TGTGCCAGCAGCCAACGGACAGTGAACACCGGGGAGCTGTTTTTT. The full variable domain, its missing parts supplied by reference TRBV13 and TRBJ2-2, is AAGVIQSPRHLIKEKRETATLKCYPIPRHDTVYWYQQGPGQDPQFLISFYEKMQSDKGSIPDRFSAQQFSDYHSELNMSSLELGDSALYFCASSQRTVNTGELFFGEGSRLTVL.

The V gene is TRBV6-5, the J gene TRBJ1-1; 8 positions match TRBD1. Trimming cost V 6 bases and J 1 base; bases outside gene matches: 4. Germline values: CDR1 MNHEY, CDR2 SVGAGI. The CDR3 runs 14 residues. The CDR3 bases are TGTGCCAGCAGAAAAACAGGGGGGAACACTGAAGCTTTCTTT. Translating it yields CASRKTGGNTEAFF.

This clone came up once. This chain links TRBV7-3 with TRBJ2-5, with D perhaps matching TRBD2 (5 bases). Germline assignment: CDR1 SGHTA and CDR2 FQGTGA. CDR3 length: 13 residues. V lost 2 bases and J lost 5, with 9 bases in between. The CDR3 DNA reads TGTGCCAGCAGCTTAGATAGGGAGGAGACCCAGTACTTC. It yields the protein CASSLDREETQYF. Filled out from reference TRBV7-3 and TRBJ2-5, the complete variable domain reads GAGVSQTPSNKVTEKGKYVELRCDPISGHTALYWYRQSLGQGPEFLIYFQGTGAADDSGLPNDRFFAVRPEGSVSTLKIQRTERGDSAVYLCASSLDREETQYFGPGTRLLVL.